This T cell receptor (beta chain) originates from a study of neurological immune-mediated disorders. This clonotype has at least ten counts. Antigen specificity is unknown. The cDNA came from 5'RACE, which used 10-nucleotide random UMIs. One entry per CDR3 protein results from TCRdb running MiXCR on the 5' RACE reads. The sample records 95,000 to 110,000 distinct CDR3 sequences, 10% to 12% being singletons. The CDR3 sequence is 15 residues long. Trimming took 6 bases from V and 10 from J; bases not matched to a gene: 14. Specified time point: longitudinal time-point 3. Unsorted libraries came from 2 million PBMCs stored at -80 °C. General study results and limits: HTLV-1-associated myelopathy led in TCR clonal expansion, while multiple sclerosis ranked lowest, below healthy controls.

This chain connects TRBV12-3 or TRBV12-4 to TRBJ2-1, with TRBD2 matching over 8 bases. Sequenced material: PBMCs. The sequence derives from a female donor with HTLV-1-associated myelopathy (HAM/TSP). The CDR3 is CASSPKLAGGREQFF. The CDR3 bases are TGTGCCAGCAGCCCCAAGCTCGCGGGGGGCCGAGAGCAGTTCTTC.